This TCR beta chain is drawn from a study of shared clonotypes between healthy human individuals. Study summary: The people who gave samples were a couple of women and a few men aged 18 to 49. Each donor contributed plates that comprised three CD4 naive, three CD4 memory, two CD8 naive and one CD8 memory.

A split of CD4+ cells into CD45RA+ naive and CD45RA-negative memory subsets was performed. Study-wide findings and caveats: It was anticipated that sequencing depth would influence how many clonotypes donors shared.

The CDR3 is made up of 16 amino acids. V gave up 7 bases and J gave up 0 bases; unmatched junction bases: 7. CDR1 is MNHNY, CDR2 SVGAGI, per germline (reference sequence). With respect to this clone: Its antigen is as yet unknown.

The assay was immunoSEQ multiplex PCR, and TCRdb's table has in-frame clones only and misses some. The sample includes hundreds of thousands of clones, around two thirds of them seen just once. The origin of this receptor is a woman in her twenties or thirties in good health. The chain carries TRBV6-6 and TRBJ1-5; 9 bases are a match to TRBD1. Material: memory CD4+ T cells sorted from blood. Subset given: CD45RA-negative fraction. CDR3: CASKGQGGHSNQPQHF. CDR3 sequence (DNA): TGTGCCAGCAAGGGACAGGGAGGTCATAGCAATCAGCCCCAGCATTTT.